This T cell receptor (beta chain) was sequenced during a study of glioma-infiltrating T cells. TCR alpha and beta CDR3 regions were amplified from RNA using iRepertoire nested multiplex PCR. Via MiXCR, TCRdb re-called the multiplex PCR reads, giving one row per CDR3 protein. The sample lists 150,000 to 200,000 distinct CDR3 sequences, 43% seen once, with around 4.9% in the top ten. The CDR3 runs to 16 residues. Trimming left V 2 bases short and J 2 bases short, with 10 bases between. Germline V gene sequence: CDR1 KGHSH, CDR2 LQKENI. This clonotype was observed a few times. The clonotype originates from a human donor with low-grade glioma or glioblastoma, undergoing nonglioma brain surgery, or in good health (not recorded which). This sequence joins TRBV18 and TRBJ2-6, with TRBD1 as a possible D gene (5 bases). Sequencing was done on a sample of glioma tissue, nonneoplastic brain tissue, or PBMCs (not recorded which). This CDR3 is CASSPRGSTGANVLTF. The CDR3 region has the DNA TGTGCCAGCTCACCAAGGGGTTCCACTGGGGCCAACGTCCTGACTTTC.